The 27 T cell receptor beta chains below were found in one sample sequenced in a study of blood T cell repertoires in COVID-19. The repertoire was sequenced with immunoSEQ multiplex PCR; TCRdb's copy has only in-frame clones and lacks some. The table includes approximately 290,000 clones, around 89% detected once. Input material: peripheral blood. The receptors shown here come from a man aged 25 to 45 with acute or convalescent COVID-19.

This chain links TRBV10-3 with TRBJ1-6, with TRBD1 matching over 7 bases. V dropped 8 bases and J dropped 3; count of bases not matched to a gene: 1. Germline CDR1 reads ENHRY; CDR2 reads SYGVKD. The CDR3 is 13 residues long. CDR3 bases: TGTGCCATCGGGACAGACTATAATTCACCCCTCCACTTT. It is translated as CAIGTDYNSPLHF.

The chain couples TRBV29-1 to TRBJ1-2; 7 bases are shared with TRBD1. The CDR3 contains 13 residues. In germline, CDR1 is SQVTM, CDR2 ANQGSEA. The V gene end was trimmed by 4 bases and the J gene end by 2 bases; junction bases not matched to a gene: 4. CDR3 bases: TGCAGCGTTGGGGGACAGCAAAACTATGGCTACACCTTC. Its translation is CSVGGQQNYGYTF.

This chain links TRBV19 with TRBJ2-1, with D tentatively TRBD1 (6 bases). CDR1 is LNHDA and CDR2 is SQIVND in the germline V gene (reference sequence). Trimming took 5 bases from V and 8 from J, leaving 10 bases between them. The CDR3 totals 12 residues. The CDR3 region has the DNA TGTGCCAGTAGTTTCAGGGGATATGAGCAGTTCTTC. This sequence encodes CASSFRGYEQFF.

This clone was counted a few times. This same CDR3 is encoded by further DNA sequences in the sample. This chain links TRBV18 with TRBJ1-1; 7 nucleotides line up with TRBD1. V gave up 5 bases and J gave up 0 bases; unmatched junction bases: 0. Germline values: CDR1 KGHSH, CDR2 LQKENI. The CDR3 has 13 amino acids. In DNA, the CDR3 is TGTGCCAGCTCAACAGGGGTGAACACTGAAGCTTTCTTT. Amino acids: CASSTGVNTEAFF.

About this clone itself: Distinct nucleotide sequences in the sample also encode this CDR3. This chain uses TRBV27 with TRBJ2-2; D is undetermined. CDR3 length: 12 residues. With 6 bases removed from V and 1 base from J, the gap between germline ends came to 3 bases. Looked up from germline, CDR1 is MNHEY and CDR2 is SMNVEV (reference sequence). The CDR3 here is CASSLNTGELFF. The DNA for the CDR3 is TGTGCCAGCAGCCTGAACACCGGGGAGCTGTTTTTT.

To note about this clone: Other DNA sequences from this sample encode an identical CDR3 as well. This CDR3 reads CASSTRNYGYTF. The CDR3 DNA sequence: TGTGCCAGTAGTACGCGCAACTATGGCTACACCTTC. V is TRBV19 and J is TRBJ1-2; D gene unclear. Trimming took off 4 bases at V and 2 bases at J, with 5 bases between the two ends. Germline assignment: CDR1 LNHDA and CDR2 SQIVND (reference sequence). This CDR3 is 12 amino acids long.

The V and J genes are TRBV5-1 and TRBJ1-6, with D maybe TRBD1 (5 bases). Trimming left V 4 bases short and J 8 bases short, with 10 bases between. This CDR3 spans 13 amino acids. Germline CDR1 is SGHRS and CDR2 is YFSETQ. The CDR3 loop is CASSRTKDSPLHF. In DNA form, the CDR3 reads TGCGCCAGCAGCCGGACAAAGGATTCACCCCTCCACTTT.

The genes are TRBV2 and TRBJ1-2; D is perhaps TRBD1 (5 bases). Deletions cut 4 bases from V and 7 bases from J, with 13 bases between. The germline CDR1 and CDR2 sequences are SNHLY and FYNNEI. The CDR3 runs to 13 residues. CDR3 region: CASSGQLFSGYTF. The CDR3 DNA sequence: TGTGCCAGCAGTGGACAGCTGTTCTCTGGCTACACCTTC.

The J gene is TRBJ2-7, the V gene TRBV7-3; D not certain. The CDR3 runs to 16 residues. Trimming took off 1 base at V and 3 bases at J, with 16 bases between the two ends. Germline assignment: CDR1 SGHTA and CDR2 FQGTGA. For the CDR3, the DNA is TGTGCCAGCAGCTTAAATCCGACATTTTCCTACTACGAGCAGTACTTC. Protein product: CASSLNPTFSYYEQYF.

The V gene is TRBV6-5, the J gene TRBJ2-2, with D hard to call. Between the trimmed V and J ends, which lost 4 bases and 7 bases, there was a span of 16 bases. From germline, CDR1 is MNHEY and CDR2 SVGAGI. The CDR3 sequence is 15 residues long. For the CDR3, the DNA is TGTGCCAGCAGTTCCCCAATGGAGAGACGCGGGGAGCTGTTTTTT. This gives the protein CASSSPMERRGELFF.

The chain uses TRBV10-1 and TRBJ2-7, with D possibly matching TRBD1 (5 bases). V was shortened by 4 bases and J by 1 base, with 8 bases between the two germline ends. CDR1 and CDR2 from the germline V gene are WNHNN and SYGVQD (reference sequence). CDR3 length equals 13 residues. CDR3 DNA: TGCGCCAGCAGTGTTTCAGGGTCCTACGAGCAGTACTTC. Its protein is CASSVSGSYEQYF.

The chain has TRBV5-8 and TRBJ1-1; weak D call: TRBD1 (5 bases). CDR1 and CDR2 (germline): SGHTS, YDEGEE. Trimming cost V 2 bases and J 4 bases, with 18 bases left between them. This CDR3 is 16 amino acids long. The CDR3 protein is CASSFSPGTEVTEAFF. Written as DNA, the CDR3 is TGTGCCAGCAGCTTTTCCCCCGGGACTGAGGTCACTGAAGCTTTCTTT.

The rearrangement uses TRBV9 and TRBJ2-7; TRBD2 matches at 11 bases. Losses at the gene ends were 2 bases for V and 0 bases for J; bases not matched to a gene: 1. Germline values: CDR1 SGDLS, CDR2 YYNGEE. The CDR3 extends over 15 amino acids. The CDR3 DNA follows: TGTGCCAGCAGCGTGGGACTAGCGGACTCCTACGAGCAGTACTTC. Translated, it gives CASSVGLADSYEQYF.

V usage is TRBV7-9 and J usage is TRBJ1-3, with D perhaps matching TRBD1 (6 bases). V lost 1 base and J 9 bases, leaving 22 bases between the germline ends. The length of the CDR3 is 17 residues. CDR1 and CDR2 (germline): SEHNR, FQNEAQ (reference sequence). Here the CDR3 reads CASSLGAGVGEQGTIYF. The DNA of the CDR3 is TGTGCCAGCAGCTTAGGAGCCGGCGTGGGGGAACAGGGCACCATATATTTT.

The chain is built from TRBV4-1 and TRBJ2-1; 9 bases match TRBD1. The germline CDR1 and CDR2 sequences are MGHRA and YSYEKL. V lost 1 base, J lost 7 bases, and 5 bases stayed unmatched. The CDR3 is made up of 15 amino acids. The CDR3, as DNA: TGCGCCAGCAGCCAAGTAGGGACAGGGCATAATGAGCAGTTCTTC. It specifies CASSQVGTGHNEQFF.

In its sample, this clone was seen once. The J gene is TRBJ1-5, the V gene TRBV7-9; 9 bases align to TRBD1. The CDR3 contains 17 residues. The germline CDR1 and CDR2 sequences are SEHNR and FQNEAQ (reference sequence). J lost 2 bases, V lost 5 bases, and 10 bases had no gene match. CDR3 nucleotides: TGTGCCAGCAGCACCTGGACAGGGGATGGCGGCAATCAGCCCCAGCATTTT. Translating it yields CASSTWTGDGGNQPQHF.

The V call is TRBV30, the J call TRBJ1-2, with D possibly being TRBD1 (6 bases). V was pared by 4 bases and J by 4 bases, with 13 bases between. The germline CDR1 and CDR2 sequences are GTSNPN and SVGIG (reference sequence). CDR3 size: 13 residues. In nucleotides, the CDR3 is TGTGCCTGGACTACGGACAGCCCCTATGGCTACACCTTC. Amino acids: CAWTTDSPYGYTF.

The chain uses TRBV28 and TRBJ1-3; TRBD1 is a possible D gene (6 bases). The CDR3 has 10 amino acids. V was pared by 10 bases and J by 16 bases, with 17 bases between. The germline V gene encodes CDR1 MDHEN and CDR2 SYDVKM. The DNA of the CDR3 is TGTGCCACCTATTACAGGGCTTGGTATTTT. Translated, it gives CATYYRAWYF.

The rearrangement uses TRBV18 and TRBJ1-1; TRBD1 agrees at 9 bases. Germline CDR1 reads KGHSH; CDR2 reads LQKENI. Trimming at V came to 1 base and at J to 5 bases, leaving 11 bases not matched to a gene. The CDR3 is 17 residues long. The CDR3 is CASSPQGPGTGRTEAFF. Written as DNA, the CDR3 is TGTGCCAGCTCACCACAAGGGCCCGGGACAGGGCGTACTGAAGCTTTCTTT.

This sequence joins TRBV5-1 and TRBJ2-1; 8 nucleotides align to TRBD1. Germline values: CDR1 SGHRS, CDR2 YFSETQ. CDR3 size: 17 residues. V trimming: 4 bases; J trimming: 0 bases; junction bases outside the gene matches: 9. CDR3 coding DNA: TGCGCCAGCAGCATCCGGACAGGGCCGAGCTCCTACAATGAGCAGTTCTTC. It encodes CASSIRTGPSSYNEQFF.

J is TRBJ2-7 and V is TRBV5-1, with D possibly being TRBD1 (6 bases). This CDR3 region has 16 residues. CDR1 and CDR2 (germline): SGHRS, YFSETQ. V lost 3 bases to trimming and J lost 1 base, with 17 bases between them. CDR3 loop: CASSSIMTGQSYEQYF. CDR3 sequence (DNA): TGCGCCAGCAGCTCTATCATGACAGGTCAGTCCTACGAGCAGTACTTC.

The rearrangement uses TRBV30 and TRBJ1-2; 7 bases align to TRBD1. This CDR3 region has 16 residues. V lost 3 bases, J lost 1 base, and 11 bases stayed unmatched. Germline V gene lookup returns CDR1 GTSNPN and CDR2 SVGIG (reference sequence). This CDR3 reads CAWSKGAALVNYGYTF. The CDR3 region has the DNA TGTGCCTGGAGCAAGGGGGCGGCCCTCGTTAACTATGGCTACACCTTC.

The CDR3 loop reads CATLGLPRTDTQYF. For the CDR3, the DNA is TGTGCCACCTTGGGACTTCCTCGCACAGATACGCAGTATTTT. The V call is TRBV24-1, the J call TRBJ2-3, with D tentatively TRBD2 (6 bases). The germline gives CDR1 KGHDR, CDR2 SFDVKD. The V end lost 9 bases, the J end lost 1 base, and 13 bases lay between the germline ends. The CDR3 consists of 14 residues.

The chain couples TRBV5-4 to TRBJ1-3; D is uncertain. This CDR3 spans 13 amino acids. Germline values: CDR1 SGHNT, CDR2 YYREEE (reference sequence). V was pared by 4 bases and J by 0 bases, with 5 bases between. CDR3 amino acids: CASSRGSGNTIYF. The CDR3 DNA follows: TGTGCCAGCAGCCGAGGCTCTGGAAACACCATATATTTT. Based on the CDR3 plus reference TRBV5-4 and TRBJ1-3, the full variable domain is ETGVTQSPTHLIKTRGQQVTLRCSSQSGHNTVSWYQQALGQGPQFIFQYYREEENGRGNFPPRFSGLQFPNYSSELNVNALELDDSALYLCASSRGSGNTIYFGEGSWLTVV.

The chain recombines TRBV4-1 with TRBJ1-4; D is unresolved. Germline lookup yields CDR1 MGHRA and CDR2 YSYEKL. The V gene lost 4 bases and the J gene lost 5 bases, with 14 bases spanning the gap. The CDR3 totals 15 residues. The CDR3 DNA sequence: TGCGCCAGCAGCCCCCGGGTGGGCGGGAATGAAAAACTGTTTTTT. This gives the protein CASSPRVGGNEKLFF.

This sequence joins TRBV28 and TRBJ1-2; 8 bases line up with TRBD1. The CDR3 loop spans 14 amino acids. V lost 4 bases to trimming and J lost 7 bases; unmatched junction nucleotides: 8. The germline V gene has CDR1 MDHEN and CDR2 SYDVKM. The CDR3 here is CASSSPGQATGYTF. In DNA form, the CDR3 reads TGTGCCAGCAGTTCTCCGGGACAGGCAACTGGCTACACCTTC.

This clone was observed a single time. The CDR3 region has the DNA TGTGCCTGGAGTAAAACTAGACAGGGGATCGACTATGGCTACACCTTC. Amino acid sequence: CAWSKTRQGIDYGYTF. This sequence joins TRBV30 and TRBJ1-2, with 8 positions matching TRBD1. The CDR3 has 16 amino acids. J lost 3 bases, V lost 2 bases, and 11 bases had no gene match. Germline values: CDR1 GTSNPN, CDR2 SVGIG (reference sequence).